Listed below are T cell receptor beta chains from one sample, sequenced in a study of T cell responses to AZD1222 COVID-19 vaccine. The repertoire was sequenced with immunoSEQ multiplex PCR; TCRdb's copy has only in-frame clones and lacks some. The data contain around 140,000 clones, about nine tenths of them seen just once; the ten biggest clones take up approximately 3.5%. The sequenced sample was peripheral blood, obtained 28 days after the second AZD1222 dose. Receptors originate from an adult who received the AZD1222 COVID-19 vaccine. The CDR3 runs from the conserved cysteine through the conserved F or W. Fields, in order: CDR3 DNA, CDR3 protein, clone size, V gene, D gene, J gene. The D gene is left open where the match is weak. Some rows mark clone size as missing; the rest say once, few, many or name a class of expanded clone.

TGCGCCAGCAGCCAAGATTTAGCGGGAGGGCCGTGGAATGAGCAGTTCTTC | CASSQDLAGGPWNEQFF | - | TRBV4-3 | TRBD2 | TRBJ2-1
TGTGCCTGGAGTCGTGACATCACTGAAGCTTTCTTT | CAWSRDITEAFF | - | TRBV30 | - | TRBJ1-1
TGTGCCAGCAGGAGGCCGGGAGCCTCCTACGAGCAGTACTTC | CASRRPGASYEQYF | - | TRBV21-1 | - | TRBJ2-7
TGTGCCAGCGCCCCCCTCGGAGGCGAGCAGTACTTC | CASAPLGGEQYF | - | TRBV2 | - | TRBJ2-7
TGTGCCAGCAGTTCCAGGATTCATAGCAATCAGCCCCAGCATTTT | CASSSRIHSNQPQHF | - | TRBV6-5 | - | TRBJ1-5
TGTGCCAGCAGTTCGGGAGGAGAGCAGTACTTC | CASSSGGEQYF | few | TRBV28 | TRBD2 | TRBJ2-7
TGTGCCAGCAGTTTAATACAGAAAACTGAAGCTTTCTTT | CASSLIQKTEAFF | - | TRBV6-2/TRBV6-3 | - | TRBJ1-1
TGTGCCAGCAGCCTCTACGTTACTGAAGCTTTCTTT | CASSLYVTEAFF | once | TRBV7-9 | - | TRBJ1-1
TGTGCCAGCAGCCAAAGCGGGGACAGGATCGGTGATGGCTACACCTTC | CASSQSGDRIGDGYTF | - | TRBV3-1/TRBV3-2 | TRBD1 | TRBJ1-2
TGTGCCAGCAGTTACGAGGTGGTTCGAGCGGGGCAACAAGAGACCCAGTACTTC | CASSYEVVRAGQQETQYF | - | TRBV6-2/TRBV6-3 | TRBD2 | TRBJ2-5
TGTGCCAGCAGCCAAGGCCTAGCGGGAAACACCGGGGAGCTGTTTTTT | CASSQGLAGNTGELFF | once | TRBV14 | TRBD2 | TRBJ2-2
TGTGCCTCCCGGGGGGGCTCCTTCGGGGGCTACACCTTC | CASRGGSFGGYTF | - | TRBV30 | - | TRBJ1-2
TGTGCCACGTCCCGGGGGTACACTGAAGCTTTCTTT | CATSRGYTEAFF | - | TRBV15 | - | TRBJ1-1
TGTGCCAGCAGTGCCTCCCCGGGACAGGGGTCCACTGAAGCTTTCTTT | CASSASPGQGSTEAFF | - | TRBV6-1 | TRBD1 | TRBJ1-1
TGTGCCATCCGGCCGGGGACAGGGGGAGAGACCCAGTACTTC | CAIRPGTGGETQYF | - | TRBV10-3 | TRBD1 | TRBJ2-5
TGCAGCGCGAAGGACGGCAACTATGGCTACACCTTC | CSAKDGNYGYTF | - | TRBV29-1 | - | TRBJ1-2
TGTGCCAGCAGCGTAGCACAGAATGAGCAGTTCTTC | CASSVAQNEQFF | once | TRBV9 | - | TRBJ2-1
TGCGCCAGCAGCTTGCGGCCAGGGGCGATGTACGAGCAGTACTTC | CASSLRPGAMYEQYF | - | TRBV5-1 | - | TRBJ2-7
TGTGCCAGCAGCTTACGGCAGGGGGCGGGCACCGGGGAGCTGTTTTTT | CASSLRQGAGTGELFF | - | TRBV7-2 | TRBD1 | TRBJ2-2
TGTGCCAGCAGTTGGGACTACCCCTACGAGCAGTACTTC | CASSWDYPYEQYF | - | TRBV2 | TRBD2 | TRBJ2-7
TGTGCCAGCAGTTTGGGAGGGAACTATGGCTACACCTTC | CASSLGGNYGYTF | once | TRBV28 | - | TRBJ1-2
TGTGCCAGCAGCTTGAGCGGGAGCGTCGTCACCGGGGAGCTGTTTTTT | CASSLSGSVVTGELFF | - | TRBV5-4 | TRBD2 | TRBJ2-2
TGTGCCAGCAGCTTAGGTCCGCCTCCAGGCCATGAGCAGTTCTTC | CASSLGPPPGHEQFF | - | TRBV7-9 | - | TRBJ2-1
TGTGCCATCAGTGTAGGGACGACCTGGGAGACCGGGGAGCTGTTTTTT | CAISVGTTWETGELFF | - | TRBV10-3 | - | TRBJ2-2
TGTGCCAGCAGAGGGACAGGAGCCACGTTTGGCTACACCTTC | CASRGTGATFGYTF | - | TRBV28 | TRBD1 | TRBJ1-2
TGTGCCACCCGGACTAGCGGGTTCTACGAGCAGTACTTC | CATRTSGFYEQYF | few | TRBV6-5 | TRBD2 | TRBJ2-7
TGTGCCAGCACCAACTTAGCTACGAACACTGAAGCTTTCTTT | CASTNLATNTEAFF | - | TRBV5-4 | - | TRBJ1-1
TGTGCCAGCAGCTACGCAGCGGACTCCTACAATGAGCAGTTCTTC | CASSYAADSYNEQFF | - | TRBV7-2 | - | TRBJ2-1
TGTGCCAGCAGTTCCCCCGGGACTGTTTACGAGCAGTACTTC | CASSSPGTVYEQYF | once | TRBV28 | - | TRBJ2-7
TGTGCCAGCAGCCAGCCGACTAGCGTAGGCTACAATGAGCAGTTCTTC | CASSQPTSVGYNEQFF | - | TRBV4-2 | TRBD2 | TRBJ2-1
TGCGCCAGCAGTCCAGGACAGACAGATACGCAGTATTTT | CASSPGQTDTQYF | - | TRBV5-1 | - | TRBJ2-3
TGTGCCAGCAGTTCCAGACAGACCTACGAGCAGTACTTC | CASSSRQTYEQYF | - | TRBV27 | - | TRBJ2-7
TGTGCCAGCAGCTTAGTAGCGGGAGGAGTGGCAGATACGCAGTATTTT | CASSLVAGGVADTQYF | - | TRBV7-2 | TRBD2 | TRBJ2-3
TGCGCCAGCAGCTTGGCTATACAGGGGGGTGGCTACACCTTC | CASSLAIQGGGYTF | - | TRBV5-1 | TRBD1 | TRBJ1-2
TGTGCCAGCTCTAGACAAATGAACACTGAAGCTTTCTTT | CASSRQMNTEAFF | - | TRBV11-2 | - | TRBJ1-1